The T cell receptor beta chain described here comes from a study of blood T cell repertoires in COVID-19. In Seattle, patients joined the study during active infection and were tracked longitudinally. This clone was counted once. Original methodology: Reference gene primer amplification gave nucleated cell count estimates. This table comes from immunoSEQ multiplex PCR, and its TCRdb copy is limited to in-frame clones, with some not included. V and J calls and clone size follow that table, whereas D and trimming were derived from the DNA. The data hold over 85,000 clones, with approximately 85% observed a single time. Germline trimming cut 5 bases from V and 4 bases from J; bases unmatched to any gene: 7. Germline loops: CDR1 SGHTA, CDR2 FQGNSA. This CDR3 has 15 residues.

The chain joins TRBV7-2 to TRBJ2-2, with TRBD2 matching 7 bases. Sequencing was carried out using peripheral blood. This TCR came from a woman older than 75 with COVID-19, enrolled during active disease. The CDR3 loop is CASSLGLGSTGELFF. The CDR3, as DNA: TGTGCCAGCAGCCTAGGACTAGGGAGCACCGGGGAGCTGTTTTTT.